This passage covers 2 T cell receptor beta chains from one sample sequenced in a study of beta chain features in type 1 diabetes. Study results and caveats: Moderate but significant shortening of TCRB CDR3s was recorded in all four CD4+ subsets from Type 1 diabetes patients.

Reverse transcription of all isolated RNA meant that expressed TCRB transcripts were sequenced. Assay: immunoSEQ multiplex PCR; the TCRdb copy retains only in-frame clones and omits some. The table has under 850,000 clones, over 10% seen once; the top ten hold about 0.02%. These receptors lack a known antigen. The sequenced material came from naive CD4+ T cells from blood. The receptor source for this set is a man aged 18 to 29 with type 1 diabetes.

The chain recombines TRBV25-1 with TRBJ2-1; 7 nucleotides match TRBD1. This CDR3 contains 15 residues. Germline CDR1 reads MGHDK; CDR2 reads SYGVNS. After removal of 3 bases from V and 2 bases from J, the junction contained 4 bases not matched to a gene. CDR3 sequence: CASSEPGQTYNEQFF. The CDR3 DNA sequence: TGTGCCAGCAGTGAGCCGGGACAGACCTACAATGAGCAGTTCTTC. Full variable domain (rest looked up from reference TRBV25-1 and TRBJ2-1): EADIYQTPRYLVIGTGKKITLECSQTMGHDKMYWYQQDPGMELHLIHYSYGVNSTEKGDLSSESTVSRIRTEHFPLTLESARPSHTSQYLCASSEPGQTYNEQFFGPGTRLTVL.

The CDR3 is CSVGEGDLFQPQHF. Here the CDR3 DNA reads TGCAGCGTAGGCGAAGGGGATCTGTTTCAGCCCCAGCATTTT. The chain recombines TRBV29-1 with TRBJ1-5; possibly TRBD1 for D (5 bases). V lost 6 bases and J lost 6, with 18 bases in between. CDR3 length: 14 residues. From germline, CDR1 is SQVTM and CDR2 ANQGSEA.